This T cell receptor (beta chain) is drawn from a study of cytomegalovirus exposure and HLA in healthy donors. Study details: Counted in an early data release were about 86 million unique TCRs from HLA-typed donors. Overall study findings and caveats: The authors assumed roughly uniform sequencing depth across donors for presence/absence analyses. Through in vitro validation, three CMV-associated chains were shown to be specific for CMV antigens. In a later analysis, an Asian-associated ancestry cluster reportedly showed fewer N-insertions than the 666-donor mean.

The table lists this clone with a few counts. Its cognate antigen is unknown. A multiplex PCR was run with 60 Vbeta primers and 13 Jbeta primers. Only in-frame clones appear in the TCRdb table, and some are missing; sequencing was by immunoSEQ multiplex PCR. The table includes under 200,000 clones, more than 60% detected once. CDR1 is LNHDA and CDR2 is SQIVND in the germline V gene (reference sequence). J was trimmed by 0 bases and V by 6 bases; bases with no gene match: 12. The CDR3 is 18 residues long. The TCR originated in a woman between 45 and 65 years old in good health and CMV-seropositive. The rearrangement joins TRBV19 to TRBJ2-5, with TRBD2 matching over 11 bases. Sequencing was done on a sample of PBMCs. The CDR3 DNA reads as TGTGCCAGTAGCAGCCCGGGACTAGCGGATAGGTACCAAGAGACCCAGTACTTC. Translation gives CASSSPGLADRYQETQYF.